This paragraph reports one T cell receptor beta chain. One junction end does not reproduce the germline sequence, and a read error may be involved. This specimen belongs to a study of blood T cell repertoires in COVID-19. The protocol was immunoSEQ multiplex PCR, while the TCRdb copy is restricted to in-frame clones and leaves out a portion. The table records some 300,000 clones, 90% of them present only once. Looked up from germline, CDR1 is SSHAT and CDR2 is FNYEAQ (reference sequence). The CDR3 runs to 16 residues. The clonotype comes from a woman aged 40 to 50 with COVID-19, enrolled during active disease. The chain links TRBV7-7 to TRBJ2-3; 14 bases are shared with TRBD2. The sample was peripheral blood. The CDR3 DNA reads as TGTGCTAGCAGCTTAGGACTAGCGGGAGGAACGGATACGCAGTATTTT. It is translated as CASSLGLAGGTDTQYF.